Below, 8 T cell receptor beta chains from the same sample are listed, as sequenced in a study of T cell responses to AZD1222 COVID-19 vaccine. TCRdb's table, derived via immunoSEQ multiplex PCR, lists solely in-frame clones and lacks some. The data show some 150,000 clones, 94% seen once. The specimen comprised peripheral blood, sampled on day 0 of AZD1222 vaccination. These receptors were obtained from an adult in good health.

The rearrangement links TRBV18 to TRBJ1-2, with 7 bases aligning to TRBD1. Losses at the gene ends were 0 bases for V and 6 bases for J; bases not matched to a gene: 13. The CDR3 spans 17 residues. The germline CDR1 and CDR2 sequences are KGHSH and LQKENI. The CDR3 DNA sequence: TGTGCCAGCTCACCACCGGTGGGGCGAACAGGGGACGATGGCTACACCTTC. Its protein product is CASSPPVGRTGDDGYTF.

The chain combines TRBV7-9 with TRBJ2-1, with a weak D call TRBD1 (5 bases). The CDR3 length is 12 residues. V lost 11 bases, J lost 7 bases, and 15 bases lay in between. CDR1 is SEHNR, CDR2 FQNEAQ, per germline (reference sequence). The DNA of the CDR3 is TGTGCCGCAGGGCCCCATGGGAATGAGCAGTTCTTC. Amino acids: CAAGPHGNEQFF.

This chain joins TRBV4-1 and TRBJ1-5; TRBD1 aligns across 9 bases. V was pared by 1 base and J by 3 bases, with 4 bases of the junction left unmatched. CDR1 and CDR2 from the germline V gene are MGHRA and YSYEKL. The CDR3 loop spans 16 amino acids. CDR3 DNA: TGCGCCAGCAGCCAAGGAACAGGGGGCCTCAATCAGCCCCAGCATTTT. Protein product: CASSQGTGGLNQPQHF.

J is TRBJ2-5 and V is TRBV6-5; D is perhaps TRBD1 (5 bases). The CDR3 has 12 amino acids. From germline, CDR1 is MNHEY and CDR2 SVGAGI. The V end was cut by 9 bases, the J end by 2 bases, with 10 bases between. The CDR3 sequence is CASSTAQETQYF. The CDR3 DNA reads as TGTGCCAGTTCGACAGCTCAAGAGACCCAGTACTTC.

The gene calls are TRBV12-3 or TRBV12-4 and TRBJ1-1; no definite D call. Trimming left V 6 bases short and J 0 bases short, with 8 bases between. CDR3 length: 13 amino acids. CDR3: CASRATLNTEAFF. The CDR3 DNA reads as TGTGCCAGCAGGGCGACACTGAACACTGAAGCTTTCTTT.

This sequence joins TRBV7-2 and TRBJ2-1; the match to TRBD2 covers 7 bases. From germline, CDR1 is SGHTA and CDR2 FQGNSA. The CDR3 totals 16 residues. V shed 1 base and J 5 bases; nucleotides not matched to a gene: 8. The CDR3 DNA reads as TGTGCCAGCAGCTTAGGTCCCCTAGCGGACCACAATGAGCAGTTCTTC. It codes for CASSLGPLADHNEQFF. The full variable domain, in which reference TRBV7-2 and TRBJ2-1 provide the parts outside the CDR3, is GAGVSQSPSNKVTEKGKDVELRCDPISGHTALYWYRQSLGQGLEFLIYFQGNSAPDKSGLPSDRFSAERTGGSVSTLTIQRTQQEDSAVYLCASSLGPLADHNEQFFGPGTRLTVL.

The CDR3 is CASSLILAGVGNEQFF. The CDR3 nucleotides read TGCGCCAGCAGCTTGATACTAGCGGGAGTAGGTAATGAGCAGTTCTTC. This sequence joins TRBV5-1 and TRBJ2-1, with 11 bases identical to TRBD2. V lost 1 base and J lost 7; bases outside the gene matches: 7. The CDR3 sequence is 16 residues long. The germline CDR1 and CDR2 sequences are SGHRS and YFSETQ. Full variable domain (outside the CDR3, taken from reference TRBV5-1 and TRBJ2-1): KAGVTQTPRYLIKTRGQQVTLSCSPISGHRSVSWYQQTPGQGLQFLFEYFSETQRNKGNFPGRFSGRQFSNSRSEMNVSTLELGDSALYLCASSLILAGVGNEQFFGPGTRLTVL.

The gene calls are TRBV4-2 and TRBJ2-1; 9 bases agree with TRBD2. Germline V CDR1 and CDR2: LGHNA, YNFKEQ. The CDR3 consists of 15 residues. The trim removed 0 bases at V and 3 bases at J, leaving 0 bases unmatched. The CDR3 region has the DNA TGTGCCAGCAGCCAAGAGCGGGGGGGCTACAATGAGCAGTTCTTC. The encoded protein is CASSQERGGYNEQFF.